The entry that follows covers one T cell receptor beta chain sequence. With V trimmed by 6 bases and J by 3 bases, 15 bases remained unmatched. There are 17 residues in the CDR3. The data are from a study of shared clonotypes between healthy human individuals. Those who donated, Caucasian adults without exception, all lived in Nashville, Tennessee. Evenly divided among several immunoSEQ plates was the genomic DNA of each subset. Only in-frame clones appear in the TCRdb table, and some are missing; sequencing was by immunoSEQ multiplex PCR. The data show 490,000 or so clones, 79% seen once. This TCR derives from a woman in her thirties or forties in good health. Some clones in this sample may be carry-over from other donors' samples. The sequenced sample was PBMCs. This chain uses TRBV5-3 with TRBJ2-1; 7 bases match TRBD2. TRBV5-3 counts as an open reading frame of uncertain function. The CDR3 nucleotides are TGTGCCAGAACGACTAGCCGCTATACCACCTACTACAATGAGCAGTTCTTC. Translation gives CARTTSRYTTYYNEQFF.